The next 21 T cell receptor beta chains were all read from a single sample in a study of technical replicates of blood from several donors. Here immunoSEQ multiplex PCR was the method, and the copy in TCRdb shows in-frame clones only, minus some. Among approximately 89,000 clones listed, 94% were seen once. The specimen was T cells isolated from PBMCs. Receptor source: a human donor in good health.

This clone was seen only once. The V and J genes are TRBV6-1 and TRBJ2-7; 7 bases map to TRBD2. CDR3 length: 14 residues. V lost 6 bases, J lost 0 bases, and 5 bases stayed unmatched. Germline V gene data show CDR1 as MNHNS and CDR2 as SASEGT. CDR3 nucleotide sequence: TGTGCCAGCAGGGCGGGGGTGAGCTCCTACGAGCAGTACTTC. The encoded protein is CASRAGVSSYEQYF.

The chain couples TRBV6-1 to TRBJ2-7, with D possibly being TRBD2 (6 bases). Germline V gene data show CDR1 as MNHNS and CDR2 as SASEGT. V lost 4 bases and J 5 bases, leaving 21 bases between the germline ends. CDR3 length: 16 amino acids. CDR3 DNA: TGTGCCAGCAGTGGTGGGGACTCCGGATCTTTTGACGAGCAGTACTTC. Its protein product is CASSGGDSGSFDEQYF.

This clone was counted a single time. The chain couples TRBV5-6 to TRBJ2-3, with TRBD2 identical over 13 bases. The CDR3 is 15 amino acids. J was trimmed by 6 bases and V by 3 bases; bases with no gene match: 4. CDR1 and CDR2 from the germline V gene are SGHDT and YYEEEE. CDR3 in amino acids: CASSYRTSGSDTQYF. In DNA, the CDR3 is TGTGCCAGCAGCTACAGGACTAGCGGGAGTGATACGCAGTATTTT.

This chain uses TRBV19 with TRBJ1-3; D ambiguous. V lost 6 bases to trimming and J lost 0 bases, with 9 bases between them. This CDR3 is built from 14 residues. Per germline, CDR1 LNHDA and CDR2 SQIVND (reference sequence). The CDR3 is CASSRLISGNTIYF. CDR3 coding DNA: TGTGCCAGTAGCCGACTCATCTCTGGAAACACCATATATTTT. The whole variable domain, remainder taken from reference TRBV19 and TRBJ1-3, is DGGITQSPKYLFRKEGQNVTLSCEQNLNHDAMYWYRQDPGQGLRLIYYSQIVNDFQKGDIAEGYSVSREKKESFPLTVTSAQKNPTAFYLCASSRLISGNTIYFGEGSWLTVV.

This rearrangement joins TRBV10-1 to TRBJ1-3; D ambiguous. Between the trimmed V and J ends, which lost 6 bases and 0 bases, there was a span of 6 bases. Germline CDR1 and CDR2: WNHNN and SYGVQD (reference sequence). This CDR3 comprises 13 residues. The CDR3 loop reads CASRRCSGNTIYF. The CDR3 bases are TGCGCCAGCAGGCGGTGCTCTGGAAACACCATATATTTT.

The V call is TRBV6-1, the J call TRBJ2-5, with a tentative D call TRBD1 (6 bases). CDR1 MNHNS and CDR2 SASEGT come from the germline V gene. Trimming took off 2 bases at V and 5 bases at J, with 12 bases between the two ends. This CDR3 region has 14 residues. The CDR3: CASSELQGYETQYF. The CDR3 nucleotides are TGTGCCAGCAGTGAACTACAGGGCTATGAGACCCAGTACTTC.

The V gene is TRBV9, the J gene TRBJ2-4, with 7 bases lining up with TRBD2. The CDR3 has 13 amino acids. The J segment lost 7 bases and the V segment lost 4 bases, leaving 5 bases of the junction unmatched. Germline lookup yields CDR1 SGDLS and CDR2 YYNGEE. Here the CDR3 DNA reads TGTGCCAGCAGCCCCCGGGGGGATAACATTCAGTACTTC. Translated: CASSPRGDNIQYF.

About this clone itself: At one end the junction does not follow the germline gene, possibly because of a read error. V and J are TRBV9 and TRBJ1-3; TRBD1 is a possible D gene (6 bases). CDR3 length equals 13 residues. Looked up from germline, CDR1 is SGDLS and CDR2 is YYNGEE. The CDR3: CASSVGGGGTLTF. CDR3 nucleotide sequence: TGTGCCAGCAGCGTAGGGGGGGGCGGCACGCTAACGTTT.

A single count supports this clone. This rearrangement joins TRBV2 to TRBJ2-7; TRBD2 matches at 7 bases. The CDR3 is 17 amino acids. V was clipped by 4 bases and J by 1 base; unmatched bases: 13. Looked up from germline, CDR1 is SNHLY and CDR2 is FYNNEI. The CDR3 protein is CASSAWDGGSSSYEQYF. CDR3 in DNA: TGTGCCAGCAGTGCCTGGGACGGCGGGAGTTCTTCCTACGAGCAGTACTTC. Complete variable domain (other parts from reference TRBV2 and TRBJ2-7): EPEVTQTPSHQVTQMGQEVILRCVPISNHLYFYWYRQILGQKVEFLVSFYNNEISEKSEIFDDQFSVERPDGSNFTLKIRSTKLEDSAMYFCASSAWDGGSSSYEQYFGPGTRLTVT.

This sequence joins TRBV2 and TRBJ1-2; D not certain. The V gene lost 1 base and the J gene lost 1 base, with 7 bases spanning the gap. The CDR3 extends over 14 amino acids. Germline CDR1 is SNHLY and CDR2 is FYNNEI. As DNA, the CDR3 is TGTGCCAGCAGTGAAGATCCGTATAACTATGGCTACACCTTC. Amino acids: CASSEDPYNYGYTF.

The V and J genes are TRBV4-1 and TRBJ2-7, with a tentative D call TRBD2 (5 bases). Deletions cut 1 base from V and 5 bases from J, with 15 bases between. The CDR3 runs 15 residues. CDR1 is MGHRA and CDR2 is YSYEKL in the germline V gene. Here the CDR3 DNA reads TGCGCCAGCAGCCAAGTTTTTGGGAGACGGGACGAGCAGTACTTC. This gives the protein CASSQVFGRRDEQYF.

This rearrangement joins TRBV7-3 to TRBJ2-7; D might be TRBD2 (5 bases). This CDR3 comprises 13 residues. Germline values: CDR1 SGHTA, CDR2 FQGTGA. Trimming pared 5 bases from V and 6 bases from J, leaving 14 bases between. As DNA, the CDR3 is TGTGCCAGCAGCGCCGAACTAGGTGGCGAGCAGTACTTC. It specifies CASSAELGGEQYF.

The chain has TRBV30 and TRBJ2-7; D gene unclear. This CDR3 has 13 residues. Per the germline V gene, CDR1 is GTSNPN and CDR2 is SVGIG (reference sequence). Trimming shortened V by 0 bases and J by 2 bases, and 8 bases separated the two germline ends. The CDR3 loop reads CAWSVSAPYEQYF. For the CDR3, the DNA is TGTGCCTGGAGTGTCAGCGCGCCCTACGAGCAGTACTTC.

The chain links TRBV7-9 to TRBJ2-7, with 7 bases identical to TRBD1. The V and J ends lost 4 bases and 5 bases, in that order; junction bases with no gene match: 8. The CDR3 loop spans 14 amino acids. Germline V gives CDR1 SEHNR, CDR2 FQNEAQ (reference sequence). DNA for the CDR3: TGTGCCAGCAGCTCCGGGACAGTCTCTCACGAGCAGTACTTC. Translated, it gives CASSSGTVSHEQYF.

This sequence joins TRBV27 and TRBJ2-1, with a tentative D call TRBD2 (6 bases). CDR1 is MNHEY and CDR2 is SMNVEV in the germline V gene (reference sequence). Trimming removed 2 bases from V and 10 bases from J, with 18 bases in between. CDR3 length: 15 amino acids. CDR3 region: CASSLQAGPSREQFF. The DNA for the CDR3 is TGTGCCAGCAGTTTACAAGCGGGCCCCTCACGGGAGCAGTTCTTC.

This chain connects TRBV11-3 to TRBJ1-2; D is unclear. V lost 1 base and J lost 4, with 4 bases in between. The germline V gene has CDR1 SGHNT and CDR2 YENEEA. This CDR3 has 12 residues. CDR3 in DNA: TGTGCCAGCAGCTTAGTTCGCTATGGCTACACCTTC. Translating gives CASSLVRYGYTF.

CDR3 in DNA: TGTGCCAGCAGTGCCCTAGCGGGAGTTTTTGAGCAGTACTTC. Translation: CASSALAGVFEQYF. The rearrangement links TRBV25-1 to TRBJ2-7; 10 nucleotides match TRBD2. Unmatched junction bases numbered 7, after V lost 4 bases and J lost 7 bases. From germline, CDR1 is MGHDK and CDR2 SYGVNS. The CDR3 runs 14 residues.

The genes are TRBV10-1 and TRBJ2-1, with TRBD2 matching 8 bases. Germline trimming cut 6 bases from V and 5 bases from J; bases unmatched to any gene: 9. Looked up from germline, CDR1 is WNHNN and CDR2 is SYGVQD (reference sequence). The length of the CDR3 is 15 residues. Here the CDR3 DNA reads TGCGCCAGCAGGTCAAGCGGGAGTATGAACAATGAGCAGTTCTTC. It encodes CASRSSGSMNNEQFF.

As to this clone: At one end, the junction sequence differs from germline, possibly due to a read error. The chain carries TRBV6-1 and TRBJ2-7; 11 positions match TRBD2. Germline-derived CDR1 and CDR2 are MNHNS and SASEGT. The CDR3 runs to 16 residues. The DNA for the CDR3 is TGTGCCAGCAGTGAATACGCCCTAGCGGGAGGCCCGAGCGCGAACTTC. Residues: CASSEYALAGGPSANF.

The chain couples TRBV27 to TRBJ2-1; D not resolved. This CDR3 has 15 residues. In germline, CDR1 is MNHEY, CDR2 SMNVEV (reference sequence). V shed 3 bases and J shed 0 bases, with 9 bases lying between them. The CDR3 bases are TGTGCCAGCAGTTTGGCGGCCTTCTCCTACAATGAGCAGTTCTTC. Protein: CASSLAAFSYNEQFF.

This clone has only a few counts. The V call is TRBV27, the J call TRBJ2-1; 7 nucleotides align to TRBD2. CDR1 MNHEY and CDR2 SMNVEV come from the germline V gene (reference sequence). The junction had 14 bases not matched to a gene; V was cut back by 4 bases and J by 2 bases. CDR3 length: 18 residues. The CDR3 sequence is CASSSLISGGSPYNEQFF. The CDR3 DNA is TGTGCCAGCAGTTCATTAATCAGTGGCGGGAGTCCCTACAATGAGCAGTTCTTC.